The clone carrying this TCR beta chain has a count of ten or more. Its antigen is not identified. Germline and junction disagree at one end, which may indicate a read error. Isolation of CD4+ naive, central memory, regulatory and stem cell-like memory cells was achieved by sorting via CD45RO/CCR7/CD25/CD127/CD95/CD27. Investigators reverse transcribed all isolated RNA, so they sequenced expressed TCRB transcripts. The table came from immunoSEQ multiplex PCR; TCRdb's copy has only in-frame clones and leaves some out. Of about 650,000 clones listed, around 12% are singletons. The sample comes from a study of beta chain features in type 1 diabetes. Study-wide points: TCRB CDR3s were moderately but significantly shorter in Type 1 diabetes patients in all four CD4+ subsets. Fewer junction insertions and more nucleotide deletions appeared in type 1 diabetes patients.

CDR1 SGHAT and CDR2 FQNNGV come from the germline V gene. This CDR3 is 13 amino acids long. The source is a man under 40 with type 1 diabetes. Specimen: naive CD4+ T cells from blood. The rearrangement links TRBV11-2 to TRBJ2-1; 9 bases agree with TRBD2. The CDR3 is CASSSGASGLAVF. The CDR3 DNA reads TGTGCCAGCAGCTCGGGGGCATCGGGACTAGCTGTCTTC.